The rows below give T cell receptor beta chains drawn from one sample of a study of OX40 agonist ivuxolimab in advanced cancers. Clones were read by immunoSEQ multiplex PCR, and TCRdb kept only the in-frame ones, dropping some. The profile shows approximately 70,000 clones, roughly 80% of them singletons. Here the sequenced sample was CD4+ or CD8+ T cells sorted from blood, taken in a trial of the OX40 agonist ivuxolimab. All receptors come from an adult with an advanced solid tumor such as melanoma, head and neck, liver or kidney cancer. Each CDR3 is given with its conserved first and last residue. The order of the fields is clone size, D gene, J gene, V gene, CDR3 DNA, CDR3 protein. A D gene is named only where the DNA matches it firmly. Not all rows give a size; the values are once, few, many and, for expanded clones, a class.

clone_size: once
d_call: NA
j_call: TRBJ1-4
v_call: TRBV4-1
cdr3_nt: TGCGCCAGCAGCCAATCAGGGTTGGGGGTCAGTAATGAAAAACTGTTTTTT
cdr3_aa: CASSQSGLGVSNEKLFF

clone_size: NA
d_call: NA
j_call: TRBJ2-2
v_call: TRBV2
cdr3_nt: TGTGCCAGCAGTGTGAGTCAACTCACCGGGGAGCTGTTTTTT
cdr3_aa: CASSVSQLTGELFF

clone_size: NA
d_call: NA
j_call: TRBJ2-5
v_call: TRBV7-9
cdr3_nt: TGTGCCAGCAGCTCCGGTCGGCAAGAGACCCAGTACTTC
cdr3_aa: CASSSGRQETQYF

clone_size: once
d_call: NA
j_call: TRBJ2-3
v_call: TRBV11-3
cdr3_nt: TGTGCCAGCAGTTACGGACCACCACGCACAGATACGCAGTATTTT
cdr3_aa: CASSYGPPRTDTQYF

clone_size: NA
d_call: NA
j_call: TRBJ1-6
v_call: TRBV6-1
cdr3_nt: TGTGCCAGCAGTGAAGATTGGAGTTGGTCACCCCTCCACTTT
cdr3_aa: CASSEDWSWSPLHF

clone_size: NA
d_call: NA
j_call: TRBJ1-2
v_call: TRBV29-1
cdr3_nt: TGCAGCGCGGGGGACCGGGGCAACTATGGCTACACCTTC
cdr3_aa: CSAGDRGNYGYTF

clone_size: few
d_call: TRBD1
j_call: TRBJ2-7
v_call: TRBV30
cdr3_nt: TGTGCCTGGAATGCAGGGGGCTACGAGCAGTACTTC
cdr3_aa: CAWNAGGYEQYF

clone_size: NA
d_call: NA
j_call: TRBJ2-4
v_call: TRBV7-9
cdr3_nt: TGTGCCAGCAGCTTAAGTCAGGTCAGGGACATTCAGTACTTC
cdr3_aa: CASSLSQVRDIQYF

clone_size: NA
d_call: TRBD2
j_call: TRBJ2-1
v_call: TRBV9
cdr3_nt: TGTGCCAGCAGCGTAGGGGGCGGGGGGCAGGTCTTC
cdr3_aa: CASSVGGGGQVF

clone_size: NA
d_call: NA
j_call: TRBJ2-2
v_call: TRBV29-1
cdr3_nt: TGCAGCGTTGTGGCAGAAGAACCTCTAGGTTTCCGGGAGCTGTTTTTT
cdr3_aa: CSVVAEEPLGFRELFF

clone_size: medium-sized
d_call: NA
j_call: TRBJ1-2
v_call: TRBV5-1
cdr3_nt: TGCGCCAGCAGCTCAGGGGACGGTATCGATGGCTACACCTTC
cdr3_aa: CASSSGDGIDGYTF

clone_size: NA
d_call: NA
j_call: TRBJ2-2
v_call: TRBV15
cdr3_nt: TGTGCCACCAGCAGAGATGGGGGGGGCGGGGGGAACACCGGGGAGCTGTTTTTT
cdr3_aa: CATSRDGGGGGNTGELFF

clone_size: NA
d_call: TRBD1
j_call: TRBJ2-1
v_call: TRBV28
cdr3_nt: TGTGCCAGCAGTTTAAGTGGACAGGGGGCTGAAGAGCAGTTCTTC
cdr3_aa: CASSLSGQGAEEQFF

clone_size: NA
d_call: NA
j_call: TRBJ2-1
v_call: TRBV28
cdr3_nt: TGTGCCAGCGGCTCGGCCGAGTACAATGAGCAGTTCTTC
cdr3_aa: CASGSAEYNEQFF

clone_size: NA
d_call: NA
j_call: TRBJ1-2
v_call: TRBV28
cdr3_nt: TGTGCCAGCAGTTTGGGGACCCTCTATGGCTACACCTTC
cdr3_aa: CASSLGTLYGYTF

clone_size: few
d_call: NA
j_call: TRBJ1-6
v_call: TRBV11-2
cdr3_nt: TGTGCCAGCAGCCCTCGGACGGGGATCAATTCACCCCTCCACTTT
cdr3_aa: CASSPRTGINSPLHF

clone_size: once
d_call: TRBD1
j_call: TRBJ1-2
v_call: TRBV7-9
cdr3_nt: TGTGCCAGCAGCTTAAAGGGGCTTGTAGGACAGGGGAACTATGGCTACACCTTC
cdr3_aa: CASSLKGLVGQGNYGYTF

clone_size: NA
d_call: NA
j_call: TRBJ2-2
v_call: TRBV5-4
cdr3_nt: TGTGCCAGCAGCTTGGACGTGTCTAACCGGGAGCTGTTTTTT
cdr3_aa: CASSLDVSNRELFF

clone_size: NA
d_call: TRBD1
j_call: TRBJ2-7
v_call: TRBV30
cdr3_nt: TGTGCCTGGTGGACCCGGGGACAGGCATCCGAGCAGTACTTC
cdr3_aa: CAWWTRGQASEQYF

clone_size: NA
d_call: NA
j_call: TRBJ1-5
v_call: TRBV6-1
cdr3_nt: NA
cdr3_aa: CASILVGNQPQHF

clone_size: medium-sized
d_call: TRBD1
j_call: TRBJ1-2
v_call: TRBV28
cdr3_nt: TGTGCCAATTCCCCGGGACAGGGGTATAGTGGCTACACCTTC
cdr3_aa: CANSPGQGYSGYTF

clone_size: NA
d_call: NA
j_call: TRBJ1-4
v_call: TRBV7-8
cdr3_nt: TGTGCCAGCAGCACCCAGGGTTGGGGGGAAAAACTGTTTTTT
cdr3_aa: CASSTQGWGEKLFF

clone_size: NA
d_call: NA
j_call: TRBJ1-2
v_call: TRBV19
cdr3_nt: TGTGCCACCGCTGACAGGTTTGGCGGCTACACCTTC
cdr3_aa: CATADRFGGYTF

clone_size: NA
d_call: NA
j_call: TRBJ1-1
v_call: TRBV30
cdr3_nt: TGTGCCTCGGAAAGGGGACAGAACACTGAAGCTTTCTTT
cdr3_aa: CASERGQNTEAFF

clone_size: NA
d_call: NA
j_call: TRBJ2-1
v_call: TRBV18
cdr3_nt: TGTGCCAGCTCACCCTGGGGTAATGAGCAGTTCTTC
cdr3_aa: CASSPWGNEQFF

clone_size: NA
d_call: NA
j_call: TRBJ1-5
v_call: TRBV2
cdr3_nt: TGTGCCAGCAGTGGGGACCTACGGGGCAATCAGCCCCAGCATTTT
cdr3_aa: CASSGDLRGNQPQHF

clone_size: NA
d_call: NA
j_call: TRBJ1-1
v_call: TRBV5-6
cdr3_nt: TGTGCCAGCAGCCCCACCCGGGGGCCTACCGAAGCTTTCTTT
cdr3_aa: CASSPTRGPTEAFF

clone_size: NA
d_call: NA
j_call: TRBJ2-2
v_call: TRBV4-2
cdr3_nt: TGTGCCAGCAGCCAAGGGCCCGGGGAGCTGTTTTTT
cdr3_aa: CASSQGPGELFF

clone_size: NA
d_call: NA
j_call: TRBJ1-3
v_call: TRBV10-3
cdr3_nt: TGTGCCATCAGTGAGACGGGACCGCACTCTGGAAACACCATATATTTT
cdr3_aa: CAISETGPHSGNTIYF

clone_size: few
d_call: NA
j_call: TRBJ1-1
v_call: TRBV29-1
cdr3_nt: TGCAGCGTTCCTCTTTCATTCGCTGAAGCTTTCTTT
cdr3_aa: CSVPLSFAEAFF

clone_size: NA
d_call: NA
j_call: TRBJ2-1
v_call: TRBV11-3
cdr3_nt: TGTGCCAGCAGCTCCCCGGTTGTCAATGAGCAGTTCTTC
cdr3_aa: CASSSPVVNEQFF

clone_size: NA
d_call: TRBD1
j_call: TRBJ2-7
v_call: TRBV15
cdr3_nt: TGTGCCACCAGCAGAGATGGGACAGGGTGGGCCTACGAGCAGTACTTC
cdr3_aa: CATSRDGTGWAYEQYF

clone_size: NA
d_call: NA
j_call: TRBJ2-7
v_call: TRBV2
cdr3_nt: TGTGCCAGCAGTGACTCCGGGGGTTGGGAGCAGTACTTC
cdr3_aa: CASSDSGGWEQYF

clone_size: NA
d_call: TRBD1
j_call: TRBJ2-7
v_call: TRBV7-9
cdr3_nt: TGTGCCAGCAGCCCCGGGACAGGGTCACCCTACGAGCAGTACTTC
cdr3_aa: CASSPGTGSPYEQYF

clone_size: NA
d_call: NA
j_call: TRBJ1-4
v_call: TRBV11-3
cdr3_nt: TGTGCCAGCAGCCCCTCGACGGACGTTTTTTTT
cdr3_aa: CASSPSTDVFF

clone_size: once
d_call: NA
j_call: TRBJ2-5
v_call: TRBV20-1
cdr3_nt: TGCAGTGCCAGGACGGGGGAGACCCAGTACTTC
cdr3_aa: CSARTGETQYF

clone_size: once
d_call: TRBD1
j_call: TRBJ2-7
v_call: TRBV11-2
cdr3_nt: TGTGCCAGCAGCTTAGACTGGGGACAGGGTGCCTACGAGCAGTACTTC
cdr3_aa: CASSLDWGQGAYEQYF

clone_size: NA
d_call: NA
j_call: TRBJ2-6
v_call: TRBV21-1
cdr3_nt: TGTGCCAGCAGCATTCACAGGGGCAGCGGGGCCAACGTCCTGACTTTC
cdr3_aa: CASSIHRGSGANVLTF

clone_size: NA
d_call: NA
j_call: TRBJ2-3
v_call: TRBV2
cdr3_nt: TGTGCCAGCAGTGAAGCGCGGGCCCCCGGTAAAGCGGATACGCAGTATTTT
cdr3_aa: CASSEARAPGKADTQYF

clone_size: once
d_call: NA
j_call: TRBJ2-6
v_call: TRBV29-1
cdr3_nt: TGCAGCGTAAGGTCTGGGGCCAACGTCCTGACTTTC
cdr3_aa: CSVRSGANVLTF

clone_size: NA
d_call: TRBD2
j_call: TRBJ2-2
v_call: TRBV27
cdr3_nt: TGTGCCAGCAGTTTAACGGGCCAGAGCGGGGCCGGGGAGCTGTTTTTT
cdr3_aa: CASSLTGQSGAGELFF

clone_size: NA
d_call: TRBD1
j_call: TRBJ1-6
v_call: TRBV14
cdr3_nt: TGTGCCAGCAGCCAAACCTTCCGGGACAGGAATTCACCCCTCCACTTT
cdr3_aa: CASSQTFRDRNSPLHF

clone_size: NA
d_call: TRBD2
j_call: TRBJ2-1
v_call: TRBV7-2
cdr3_nt: TGTGCCAGCAGCTCGATCGTGAGCGGGGGGTATCAGTTCTTC
cdr3_aa: CASSSIVSGGYQFF

clone_size: NA
d_call: NA
j_call: TRBJ1-2
v_call: TRBV6-1
cdr3_nt: TGTGCCAGCAGCTTAGGCCAGGGCGCTGGCTACACCTTC
cdr3_aa: CASSLGQGAGYTF

clone_size: NA
d_call: NA
j_call: TRBJ2-5
v_call: TRBV19
cdr3_nt: TGTGCCAGTAGGAACCTGGGGGGTTTCCAAGAGACCCAGTACTTC
cdr3_aa: CASRNLGGFQETQYF

clone_size: few
d_call: NA
j_call: TRBJ2-7
v_call: TRBV2
cdr3_nt: TGTGCCAGCAGAGCACTGTACGAGCAGTACTTC
cdr3_aa: CASRALYEQYF

clone_size: NA
d_call: NA
j_call: TRBJ2-7
v_call: TRBV19
cdr3_nt: TGTGCCAGTAGGGACTCGGGGGACTCCTACGAGCAGTACTTC
cdr3_aa: CASRDSGDSYEQYF

clone_size: few
d_call: TRBD1
j_call: TRBJ1-3
v_call: TRBV2
cdr3_nt: TGTGCCAGCAAATCTACACAGGGGAGTGGAAACACCATATATTTT
cdr3_aa: CASKSTQGSGNTIYF

clone_size: NA
d_call: NA
j_call: TRBJ1-5
v_call: TRBV5-1
cdr3_nt: TGCGCCAGCAGCTTTAGCGAAAATCAGCCCCAGCATTTT
cdr3_aa: CASSFSENQPQHF

clone_size: NA
d_call: NA
j_call: TRBJ1-6
v_call: TRBV27
cdr3_nt: TGTGCCAGCTCGGGCGACGAGGCCTATTATAATTCACCCCTCCACTTT
cdr3_aa: CASSGDEAYYNSPLHF